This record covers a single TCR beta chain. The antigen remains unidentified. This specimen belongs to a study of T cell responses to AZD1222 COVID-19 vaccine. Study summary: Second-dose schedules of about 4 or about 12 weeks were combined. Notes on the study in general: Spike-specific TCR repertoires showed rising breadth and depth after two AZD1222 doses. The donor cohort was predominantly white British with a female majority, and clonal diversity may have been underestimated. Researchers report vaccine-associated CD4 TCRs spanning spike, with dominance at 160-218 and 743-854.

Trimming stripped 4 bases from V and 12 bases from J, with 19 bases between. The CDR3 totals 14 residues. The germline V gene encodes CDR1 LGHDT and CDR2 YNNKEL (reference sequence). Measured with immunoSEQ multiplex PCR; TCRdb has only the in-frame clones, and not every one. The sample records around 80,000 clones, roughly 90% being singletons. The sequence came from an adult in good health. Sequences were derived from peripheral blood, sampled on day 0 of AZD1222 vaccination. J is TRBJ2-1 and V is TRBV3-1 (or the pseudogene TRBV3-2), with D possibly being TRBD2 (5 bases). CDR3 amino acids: CASSPLSDSAGQFF. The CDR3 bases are TGTGCCAGCAGCCCTTTATCGGACTCCGCTGGGCAGTTCTTC.